One T cell receptor beta chain is described in this entry. From germline, CDR1 is LGHDT and CDR2 YNNKEL (reference sequence). Trimming shortened V by 5 bases and J by 8 bases, and 7 bases separated the two germline ends. This CDR3 is built from 11 residues. Authors' data handling: Estimates of nucleated cell counts were drawn from the amplification of reference gene primers. Only in-frame clones appear in the TCRdb table, and some are missing; sequencing was by immunoSEQ multiplex PCR. V and J calls and clone size come straight from that table; D and trimming were deduced from the DNA. The sample yields around 200,000 clones, around 87% seen once. The entry originates in a study of blood T cell repertoires in COVID-19. Across the whole study: Whether acute or convalescent, the COVID-19 samples came from the United States, Italy and Spain. From T cells, B-cell-depleted T cells, or PBMCs came the material, which was cDNA or gDNA.

Sequencing was performed on peripheral blood. The TCR sequence derives from a man in his fifties or sixties with acute or convalescent COVID-19. This chain links TRBV3-1 (or the pseudogene TRBV3-2) with TRBJ2-1; the D is unclear. CDR3 sequence (DNA): TGTGCCAGCAGCAAATCTGATGAGCAGTTCTTC. Its translation: CASSKSDEQFF.